These 2 T cell receptor beta chains came from one sample sequenced in a study of blood T cell repertoires in COVID-19 (TCRdb year 2020). The method was the immunoSEQ multiplex PCR assay. TCRdb took over this immuneACCESS table, retaining in-frame rearrangements with V and J assigned. Such tables are incomplete; in checked studies, under half of the missing clones stem from an unresolved V gene, and the remainder is unexplained. The sample profile shows approximately 400,000 clones; approximately 90% of them were found once. The biggest ten clones account for approximately 12% of the sample. Sequencing was carried out using peripheral blood. These receptors all come from a woman in her forties or fifties with COVID-19, enrolled during active disease.

CDR3 sequence (DNA): TGTGCCAGCAGTTCATCGCCACGGGGGGGCAATGAGCAGTTCTTC. This codes for CASSSSPRGGNEQFF. The chain joins TRBV11-3 to TRBJ2-1; 8 bases match TRBD2. The trim removed 6 bases at V and 6 bases at J, leaving 10 bases unmatched. There are 15 residues in the CDR3. In germline, CDR1 is SGHNT, CDR2 YENEEA.

The V gene is TRBV28, the J gene TRBJ1-2; a possible D gene is TRBD1 (6 bases). This CDR3 spans 16 amino acids. Germline V gene lookup returns CDR1 MDHEN and CDR2 SYDVKM. V gave up 4 bases and J gave up 4 bases, with 19 bases separating them. The CDR3 loop is CASSSHTTGDPYGYTF. The DNA for the CDR3 is TGTGCCAGCAGTTCTCATACGACAGGCGACCCCTATGGCTACACCTTC.